The 7 T cell receptor beta chains in this list originate from one sample, sequenced in a study of T cell repertoires in cytomegalovirus infection. TCRdb independently ran MiXCR on the reads; one entry per CDR3 protein. This sample yields about 830,000 distinct CDR3 sequences, of which approximately 32% are seen a single time; 9.5% to 15% belongs to the top ten. Their target antigens are unknown. Source: cultured CD8+ T cells from PBMCs, taken from culture after CMV antigen stimulation. The receptors derive from a human donor in good health (CMV status not recorded). Some clones in this sample may be carry-over from other donors' samples.

CDR3 sequence: CASPSGPGNTEAFF. CDR3 coding DNA: TGTGCCAGTCCTTCCGGGCCAGGGAACACTGAAGCTTTCTTT. V and J are TRBV19 and TRBJ1-1; D call uncertain. V shed 8 bases and J shed 1 base, with 14 bases lying between them. CDR1 and CDR2 (germline): LNHDA, SQIVND (reference sequence). This CDR3 has 14 amino acids.

This rearrangement joins TRBV5-5 to TRBJ1-5; the D gene is possibly TRBD1 (5 bases). V dropped 0 bases and J dropped 5 bases, with 15 bases sitting between them. The V gene's germline CDR1 is SGHKS and CDR2 YYEKEE (reference sequence). This CDR3 is built from 16 residues. CDR3 DNA sequence: TGTGCCAGCAGCTTGGCCATGGCAGGGTACTATCAGCCCCAGCATTTT. Its translation is CASSLAMAGYYQPQHF. Based on the CDR3 plus reference TRBV5-5 and TRBJ1-5, the full variable domain is DAGVTQSPTHLIKTRGQQVTLRCSPISGHKSVSWYQQVLGQGPQFIFQYYEKEERGRGNFPDRFSARQFPNYSSELNVNALLLGDSALYLCASSLAMAGYYQPQHFGDGTRLSIL.

This clonotype was picked up a small number of times. The chain is built from TRBV6-5 and TRBJ2-7, with D uncertain. V lost 0 bases and J lost 4, with 7 bases in between. The V gene's germline CDR1 is MNHEY and CDR2 SVGAGI. This CDR3 is 13 amino acids long. The CDR3 DNA follows: TGTGCCAGCAGTTACTCGACGGGTTACGAGCAGTACTTC. Protein: CASSYSTGYEQYF.

This clonotype came up a few times. The V gene is TRBV27, the J gene TRBJ1-2, with D perhaps matching TRBD1 (6 bases). The CDR3 sequence is 14 residues long. The V end lost 0 bases, the J end lost 5 bases, and 10 bases lay between the germline ends. CDR1 and CDR2 (germline): MNHEY, SMNVEV (reference sequence). This chain's CDR3 is CASSLSTGLYGYTF. Written as DNA, the CDR3 is TGTGCCAGCAGTTTATCCACAGGGTTGTATGGCTACACCTTC.

The chain couples TRBV5-4 to TRBJ2-2; TRBD2 matches 13 bases. The germline gives CDR1 SGHNT, CDR2 YYREEE (reference sequence). The CDR3 extends over 16 amino acids. Trimming took 4 bases from V and 6 from J; bases not matched to a gene: 6. CDR3 loop: CASSPPGLAGAGELFF. Written as DNA, the CDR3 is TGTGCCAGCAGCCCCCCCGGACTAGCGGGGGCCGGGGAGCTGTTTTTT.

The chain links TRBV11-2 to TRBJ2-5, with 7 bases that match TRBD2. The junction had 10 bases not matched to a gene; V was cut back by 5 bases and J by 1 base. The germline V gene encodes CDR1 SGHAT and CDR2 FQNNGV. CDR3 length: 16 amino acids. The chain's CDR3 is CASSLTWEGTQETQYF. The CDR3 region has the DNA TGTGCCAGCAGCCTAACCTGGGAGGGGACCCAAGAGACCCAGTACTTC.

This clonotype occurred a few times. CDR3 region: CASSLIPVNSPLHF. CDR3 in DNA: TGTGCCAGCAGCTTAATTCCAGTCAATTCACCCCTCCACTTT. The chain recombines TRBV7-4 with TRBJ1-6, with unresolved D. There are 14 residues in the CDR3. The germline V gene encodes CDR1 SGHVT and CDR2 SQSDAQ. The V gene lost 2 bases and the J gene lost 7 bases, with 9 bases spanning the gap.